This T cell receptor (beta chain) was documented in a study of blood T cell repertoires in COVID-19. Assay used: immunoSEQ multiplex PCR; TCRdb lists only in-frame clones, some missing. The table has around 190,000 clones, about four fifths seen once. Germline CDR1 reads KGHSH; CDR2 reads LQKENI. The CDR3 length is 15 residues. V lost 5 bases, J lost 0 bases, and 13 bases lay in between. This clone has a handful of counts. This TCR came from a human donor in a cohort sampled during active COVID-19. Source material: peripheral blood. J is TRBJ1-1 and V is TRBV18; D may be TRBD1 (6 bases). CDR3 nucleotides: TGTGCCAGCTCAAACTTGGCAGGGGTGAACACTGAAGCTTTCTTT. Protein: CASSNLAGVNTEAFF.